What follows are 21 T cell receptor beta chains derived from one specimen sequenced in a study of technical replicates of blood from a handful of donors. The table came from immunoSEQ multiplex PCR; TCRdb's copy has only in-frame clones and leaves some out. Of more than 70,000 clones in the sample, around 97% were seen once. Sequencing used T cells isolated from PBMCs. The source is a human donor in good health.

This chain links TRBV7-8 with TRBJ1-2; 8 nucleotides align to TRBD1. The CDR3 loop spans 17 amino acids. Unmatched junction bases numbered 13, after V lost 4 bases and J lost 3 bases. Germline V lookup: CDR1 SGHVS, CDR2 FQNEAQ. The CDR3 is CASSSYMDRAYYYGYTF. CDR3 in DNA: TGTGCCAGCAGCTCGTACATGGACAGGGCCTACTACTATGGCTACACCTTC. The full variable domain, its missing parts supplied by reference TRBV7-8 and TRBJ1-2, is GAGVSQSPRYKVAKRGQDVALRCDPISGHVSLFWYQQALGQGPEFLTYFQNEAQLDKSGLPSDRFFAERPEGSVSTLKIQRTQQEDSAVYLCASSSYMDRAYYYGYTFGSGTRLTVV.

The chain is built from TRBV27 and TRBJ2-1; 7 bases are shared with TRBD1. From germline, CDR1 is MNHEY and CDR2 SMNVEV (reference sequence). The CDR3 has 12 residues. CDR3 nucleotide sequence: TGTGGCTCCGGGACAGCGATAAATGAGCAGTTCTTC. It translates to CGSGTAINEQFF.

This clone was found once. This chain joins TRBV10-2 and TRBJ2-1; 7 nucleotides align to TRBD2. CDR1 and CDR2 from the germline V gene are WSHSY and SAAADI. V lost 4 bases to trimming and J lost 5 bases; unmatched junction nucleotides: 8. The CDR3 extends over 15 amino acids. CDR3 amino acids: CASSGTGGGDNEQFF. CDR3 DNA sequence: TGCGCCAGCAGTGGAACGGGAGGAGGGGACAATGAGCAGTTCTTC.

The rearrangement uses TRBV28 and TRBJ1-2; D not resolved. Trimming stripped 2 bases from V and 7 bases from J, with 14 bases between. This CDR3 has 14 residues. Germline CDR1 is MDHEN and CDR2 is SYDVKM. For the CDR3, the DNA is TGTGCCAGCAGTTTAGAGGCGCGACGGGGTGGCTACACCTTC. This gives the protein CASSLEARRGGYTF.

This clone was detected only a few times. The V and J genes are TRBV29-1 and TRBJ1-4; no reliable D call. Trimming removed 4 bases from V and 7 bases from J, with 10 bases in between. There are 12 residues in the CDR3. CDR1 and CDR2 (germline): SQVTM, ANQGSEA. CDR3 loop: CSVARESEKLFF. DNA for the CDR3: TGCAGCGTTGCTAGGGAGAGTGAAAAACTGTTTTTT. The whole variable domain, remainder taken from reference TRBV29-1 and TRBJ1-4, is SAVISQKPSRDICQRGTSLTIQCQVDSQVTMMFWYRQQPGQSLTLIATANQGSEATYESGFVIDKFPISRPNLTFSTLTVSNMSPEDSSIYLCSVARESEKLFFGSGTQLSVL.

This clone was picked up one time. The V and J genes are TRBV6-5 and TRBJ2-7; D uncertain. The CDR3 is made up of 14 amino acids. The germline V gene encodes CDR1 MNHEY and CDR2 SVGAGI. The germline V and J ends were trimmed by 2 bases and 6 bases, with 14 bases remaining between them. The CDR3 DNA follows: TGTGCCAGCAGTTACGGGCAGGAAGTTGGCGAGCAGTACTTC. It translates to CASSYGQEVGEQYF.

This chain joins TRBV5-4 and TRBJ2-3; no clear D gene. The germline V gene has CDR1 SGHNT and CDR2 YYREEE (reference sequence). V was clipped by 2 bases and J by 6 bases, with 10 bases between them. The CDR3 length is 13 residues. In nucleotides, the CDR3 is TGTGCCAGCAGCTTTAGGCCGCGGGATACGCAGTATTTT. Protein sequence: CASSFRPRDTQYF.

The V gene is TRBV6-5, the J gene TRBJ2-3; a weak D match, TRBD2 (5 bases). Germline lookup yields CDR1 MNHEY and CDR2 SVGAGI. Trimming pared 6 bases from V and 4 bases from J, leaving 14 bases between. CDR3 length: 14 residues. This chain's CDR3 is CASSLLGGPDTQYF. The DNA of the CDR3 is TGTGCCAGCAGCTTGCTAGGCGGGCCAGATACGCAGTATTTT.

The V call is TRBV7-6, the J call TRBJ2-1, with D possibly TRBD2 on 6 matching bases. V was shortened by 6 bases and J by 7 bases, with 16 bases between the two germline ends. CDR1 and CDR2 (germline): SGHVS, FNYEAQ. CDR3 length: 14 amino acids. The CDR3 DNA sequence: TGTGCCAGCAGGGGAGGCGGAATAGAAAATGAGCAGTTCTTC. Its translation is CASRGGGIENEQFF.

The rearrangement joins TRBV11-3 to TRBJ2-3, with TRBD2 identical over 9 bases. Losses at the gene ends were 3 bases for V and 6 bases for J; bases not matched to a gene: 4. The CDR3 extends over 14 amino acids. The V gene's germline CDR1 is SGHNT and CDR2 YENEEA. As DNA, the CDR3 is TGTGCCAGCAGCTTTAGCGGGAGTATCGATACGCAGTATTTT. Its protein is CASSFSGSIDTQYF.

This rearrangement joins TRBV4-2 to TRBJ1-5; TRBD1 matches 9 bases. The CDR3 length is 15 residues. Looked up from germline, CDR1 is LGHNA and CDR2 is YNFKEQ. V was pared by 4 bases and J by 6 bases, with 7 bases of the junction left unmatched. The CDR3 DNA reads TGTGCCAGCAGCCTCTGGACAGGGGTGAGTCAGCCCCAGCATTTT. This codes for CASSLWTGVSQPQHF.

This clone was recorded only once. This chain uses TRBV7-9 with TRBJ1-3, with unresolved D. Germline CDR1 is SEHNR and CDR2 is FQNEAQ (reference sequence). V was shortened by 6 bases and J by 6 bases, with 12 bases between the two germline ends. This CDR3 has 13 residues. In nucleotides, the CDR3 is TGTGCCAGCAGTACGCCCCGGGAAAACACCATATATTTT. This encodes CASSTPRENTIYF.

The V gene is TRBV27, the J gene TRBJ1-1; 7 bases fit TRBD1. This CDR3 spans 13 amino acids. Germline V CDR1 and CDR2: MNHEY, SMNVEV (reference sequence). Germline trimming cut 8 bases from V and 6 bases from J; bases unmatched to any gene: 9. CDR3 residues: CASPLTGRSEAFF. The CDR3 coding sequence is TGTGCCAGCCCCCTGACAGGGAGGTCTGAAGCTTTCTTT.

The chain recombines TRBV6-4 with TRBJ2-2, with TRBD2 matching over 7 bases. In germline, CDR1 is MRHNA, CDR2 SNTAGT. This CDR3 is built from 13 residues. V trimming: 11 bases; J trimming: 3 bases; junction bases outside the gene matches: 6. The CDR3 loop is CASSGEDTGELFF. The CDR3, as DNA: TGTGCCTCGAGCGGGGAAGACACCGGGGAGCTGTTTTTT.

This clone showed up just once. The gene calls are TRBV6-1 and TRBJ1-5; D perhaps matches TRBD1 (5 bases). Germline V lookup: CDR1 MNHNS, CDR2 SASEGT. Trimming took 2 bases from V and 3 from J, leaving 11 bases between them. The CDR3 runs to 15 residues. The CDR3 reads CASSERGLNNQPQHF. The CDR3 coding sequence is TGTGCCAGCAGTGAACGGGGACTCAACAATCAGCCCCAGCATTTT.

The chain couples TRBV7-2 to TRBJ1-2; 11 bases match TRBD1. The germline V gene has CDR1 SGHTA and CDR2 FQGNSA. Unmatched junction bases numbered 7, after V lost 4 bases and J lost 3 bases. The CDR3 runs 16 residues. CDR3: CASSSTWDRGDYGYTF. CDR3 coding DNA: TGTGCCAGCAGCTCGACCTGGGACAGGGGGGACTATGGCTACACCTTC.

The chain combines TRBV27 with TRBJ1-2; 7 positions match TRBD1. The CDR3 is 16 residues long. Per the germline V gene, CDR1 is MNHEY and CDR2 is SMNVEV (reference sequence). With V trimmed by 0 bases and J by 5 bases, 9 bases remained unmatched. CDR3 amino acids: CASSLSPGQRSYGYTF. In DNA form, the CDR3 reads TGTGCCAGCAGTTTATCGCCGGGACAGAGATCTTATGGCTACACCTTC.

The chain links TRBV5-1 to TRBJ2-3; TRBD2 might be the D (5 bases). The CDR3 has 12 residues. Germline V gene data show CDR1 as SGHRS and CDR2 as YFSETQ. The V gene lost 4 bases and the J gene lost 5 bases, with 8 bases spanning the gap. CDR3 protein: CASSLRGDTQYF. The DNA of the CDR3 is TGCGCCAGCAGCCTCCGGGGAGATACGCAGTATTTT.

CDR3 loop: CASSIGRVYEQYF. The CDR3 DNA is TGTGCCAGTAGCATCGGGAGGGTCTACGAGCAGTACTTC. This rearrangement joins TRBV19 to TRBJ2-7, with 8 bases lining up with TRBD2. The germline V gene has CDR1 LNHDA and CDR2 SQIVND (reference sequence). V dropped 6 bases and J dropped 3; count of bases not matched to a gene: 4. The CDR3 totals 13 residues.

V and J are TRBV25-1 and TRBJ1-2; no reliable D call. This CDR3 spans 16 amino acids. Germline V gene lookup returns CDR1 MGHDK and CDR2 SYGVNS. Trimming pared 4 bases from V and 3 bases from J, leaving 18 bases between. CDR3 loop: CASSVRFRRGYYGYTF. CDR3 sequence (DNA): TGTGCCAGCAGTGTTCGATTTCGGCGGGGATACTATGGCTACACCTTC.

The genes are TRBV5-4 and TRBJ2-7, with 7 bases identical to TRBD1. CDR3 length equals 12 residues. Germline V gene sequence: CDR1 SGHNT, CDR2 YYREEE (reference sequence). The junction had 4 bases not matched to a gene; V was cut back by 5 bases and J by 5 bases. CDR3 DNA: TGTGCCAGCAGAGACAGGGACAACGAGCAGTACTTC. Protein product: CASRDRDNEQYF.